These T cell receptor beta chains were read from a single sample in a study of T cell responses to AZD1222 COVID-19 vaccine. Only in-frame clones appear in the TCRdb table, and some are missing; sequencing was by immunoSEQ multiplex PCR. The table lists 54,000 or so clones, 70% to 90% of them singletons. Sequencing was performed on peripheral blood, taken on day 0 of AZD1222 vaccination. The source is an adult in good health. Each CDR3 is given with its conserved first and last residue. The D gene is left open where the match is weak. The listing skips clone size in some rows; elsewhere it reads once, few, many or a size class.

J	V	D	size	CDR3	DNA
TRBJ1-1	TRBV7-9	NA	NA	CASSLRGTEAFF	TGTGCCAGCAGTTTAAGAGGGACTGAAGCTTTCTTT
TRBJ2-2	TRBV19	TRBD2	NA	CASNKDKTGLPMNTGELFF	TGTGCCAGTAATAAGGACAAAACGGGACTACCGATGAACACCGGGGAGCTGTTTTTT
TRBJ1-2	TRBV9	TRBD1	NA	CASSLDRDRVNYGYTF	TGTGCCAGCTCACTTGACCGGGACAGGGTCAACTATGGCTACACCTTC
TRBJ2-7	TRBV11-1	TRBD1	NA	CASSFTGGAFDEQYF	TGTGCCAGCAGCTTTACAGGGGGCGCGTTCGACGAGCAGTACTTC
TRBJ2-1	TRBV7-9	TRBD2	medium-sized	CASSLGAGVHEQFF	TGTGCCAGCAGCCTGGGAGCGGGGGTCCATGAGCAGTTCTTC
TRBJ1-5	TRBV6-5	NA	NA	CASRTAGWQPQHF	TGTGCCAGCAGGACAGCCGGCTGGCAGCCCCAGCATTTT
TRBJ1-2	TRBV28	NA	NA	CASTAYDRLANYGYTF	TGTGCCAGCACCGCTTACGACAGGTTAGCTAACTATGGCTACACCTTC
TRBJ1-6	TRBV5-1	NA	medium-sized	CASSLNRDNSPLHF	TGCGCCAGCAGCTTGAACAGGGATAATTCACCCCTCCACTTT
TRBJ2-7	TRBV2	NA	few	CAGGLGGYEQYF	TGTGCCGGGGGGCTTGGTGGGTACGAGCAGTACTTC
TRBJ1-1	TRBV18	NA	NA	CASSPVRVSEAFF	TGTGCCAGCTCACCGGTTCGGGTCTCTGAAGCTTTCTTT
TRBJ2-7	TRBV3-1/TRBV3-2	TRBD2	once	CASSRGLAGEVEQYF	TGTGCCAGCAGCCGGGGACTAGCGGGAGAGGTTGAGCAGTACTTC
TRBJ1-2	TRBV28	TRBD1	NA	CASSSPTGNGYTF	TGTGCCAGCTCATCACCGACAGGGAATGGCTACACCTTC
TRBJ1-5	TRBV30	NA	once	CAWSEQQGYQPQHF	TGTGCCTGGAGTGAACAGCAGGGGTATCAGCCCCAGCATTTT
TRBJ2-1	TRBV5-1	NA	NA	CASSLAGGAYNEQFF	TGCGCCAGCAGCTTGGCCGGGGGCGCCTACAATGAGCAGTTCTTC